This T cell receptor beta chain emerged from a study of T cell responses to AZD1222 COVID-19 vaccine. CDR3 length: 10 residues. V was pared by 10 bases and J by 1 base, with 4 bases between. Overall study findings and caveats: CD4 TCRs linked to vaccination spanned spike, dominating at 160-218 and 743-854.

In its sample, this clone was seen once. Its antigen remains unidentified. Assay: immunoSEQ multiplex PCR; the TCRdb copy retains only in-frame clones and omits some. The table has tens of thousands of clones, around 90% seen once; the top ten hold under 3%. The sequenced sample was peripheral blood, obtained on day 0 of AZD1222 vaccination. This sequence was found in an adult in good health. The genes are TRBV23-1 and TRBJ1-1; no definite D call. TRBV23-1 is flagged as an ORF with uncertain function. The CDR3 coding sequence is TGCGCCATCACGAACACTGAAGCTTTCTTT. Protein product: CAITNTEAFF.